This T cell receptor (beta chain) was profiled in a study of T cell responses to AZD1222 COVID-19 vaccine. The table came from immunoSEQ multiplex PCR; TCRdb's copy has only in-frame clones and leaves some out. The profile shows about 100,000 clones, approximately 93% of them singletons. This CDR3 is built from 16 residues. Per the germline V gene, CDR1 is MGHRA and CDR2 is YSYEKL. V lost 2 bases and J 0 bases, leaving 11 bases between the germline ends. The TCR comes from an adult who received the AZD1222 COVID-19 vaccine. The chain employs TRBV4-1 and TRBJ2-1, with D perhaps matching TRBD2 (6 bases). The material was peripheral blood, obtained 28 days after the second AZD1222 dose. The CDR3 loop reads CASSQNGGSSYNEQFF. The CDR3 nucleotides read TGCGCCAGCAGCCAAAACGGAGGGAGCTCCTACAATGAGCAGTTCTTC.